These 28 T cell receptor beta chains were all obtained from the same sample, sequenced in a study of blood T cell repertoires in COVID-19. Here immunoSEQ multiplex PCR was the method, and the copy in TCRdb shows in-frame clones only, minus some. This sample has some 380,000 clones, with roughly 86% found just once. Sequenced: PBMCs or T cells enriched from blood (not recorded which). These receptors all come from a man aged 30-40 years who had recovered from COVID-19.

V is TRBV30 and J is TRBJ1-1, with D unresolved. The V gene's germline CDR1 is GTSNPN and CDR2 SVGIG (reference sequence). The V end lost 0 bases, the J end lost 9 bases, and 8 bases lay between the germline ends. This CDR3 comprises 11 residues. CDR3: CAWSVVNKAFF. The CDR3 nucleotides are TGTGCCTGGAGTGTAGTCAACAAAGCTTTCTTT.

This sequence joins TRBV2 and TRBJ2-7; D is unresolved. CDR3 size: 15 residues. The V and J ends lost 0 bases and 0 bases respectively, with 9 bases between them. Germline V gives CDR1 SNHLY, CDR2 FYNNEI. CDR3 sequence (DNA): TGTGCCAGCAGTGAAGCTGTCATCCCCTCCTACGAGCAGTACTTC. Translated, it gives CASSEAVIPSYEQYF. Using reference TRBV2 and TRBJ2-7 for the parts outside the CDR3, the full variable domain is EPEVTQTPSHQVTQMGQEVILRCVPISNHLYFYWYRQILGQKVEFLVSFYNNEISEKSEIFDDQFSVERPDGSNFTLKIRSTKLEDSAMYFCASSEAVIPSYEQYFGPGTRLTVT.

The chain carries TRBV2 and TRBJ2-2, with D tentatively TRBD1 (8 bases). The germline CDR1 and CDR2 sequences are SNHLY and FYNNEI. Between the trimmed V and J ends, which lost 6 bases and 6 bases, there was a span of 14 bases. The CDR3 runs 14 residues. The CDR3 here is CASSRTGGAGELFF. The CDR3 bases are TGTGCCAGCAGCCGCACAGGGGGGGCCGGGGAGCTGTTTTTT. Based on the CDR3 plus reference TRBV2 and TRBJ2-2, the full variable domain is EPEVTQTPSHQVTQMGQEVILRCVPISNHLYFYWYRQILGQKVEFLVSFYNNEISEKSEIFDDQFSVERPDGSNFTLKIRSTKLEDSAMYFCASSRTGGAGELFFGEGSRLTVL.

The chain carries TRBV7-2 and TRBJ1-4, with 7 bases identical to TRBD1. The CDR3 is made up of 14 amino acids. CDR1 is SGHTA and CDR2 is FQGNSA in the germline V gene. The ends lost 8 bases at V and 2 bases at J; junction bases unmatched: 5. This CDR3 reads CASGYRGTNEKLFF. The CDR3 nucleotides read TGTGCCAGCGGTTACAGGGGTACTAATGAAAAACTGTTTTTT.

This clone occurred once. CDR3: CASSLVGGEPGNTIYF. For the CDR3, the DNA is TGTGCCAGCAGCTTAGTGGGGGGTGAACCTGGAAACACCATATATTTT. The chain has TRBV7-2 and TRBJ1-3; D is perhaps TRBD1 (5 bases). Per germline, CDR1 SGHTA and CDR2 FQGNSA. The CDR3 is made up of 16 amino acids. The V end was cut by 1 base, the J end by 2 bases, with 12 bases between. The full variable domain, in which reference TRBV7-2 and TRBJ1-3 provide the parts outside the CDR3, is GAGVSQSPSNKVTEKGKDVELRCDPISGHTALYWYRQSLGQGLEFLIYFQGNSAPDKSGLPSDRFSAERTGGSVSTLTIQRTQQEDSAVYLCASSLVGGEPGNTIYFGEGSWLTVV.

This chain uses TRBV5-1 with TRBJ1-2, with D unresolved. This CDR3 is 14 amino acids long. Germline V gene lookup returns CDR1 SGHRS and CDR2 YFSETQ. V was cut by 2 bases and J by 1 base, with 9 bases left in between. CDR3 region: CASSFSPDNYGYTF. In nucleotides, the CDR3 is TGCGCCAGCAGCTTTAGTCCCGATAACTATGGCTACACCTTC.

CDR3 sequence reads: CASSLNRHQPQHF. CDR3 nucleotides: TGTGCCAGCAGTTTAAACAGACATCAGCCCCAGCATTTT. V usage is TRBV27 and J usage is TRBJ1-5; D is ambiguous. V was cut by 2 bases and J by 5 bases, with 7 bases left in between. This CDR3 spans 13 amino acids. Germline loops: CDR1 MNHEY, CDR2 SMNVEV (reference sequence).

The chain employs TRBV30 and TRBJ2-7; the D gene is possibly TRBD2 (5 bases). This CDR3 region has 11 residues. V was pared by 7 bases and J by 6 bases, with 13 bases between. CDR1 is GTSNPN and CDR2 is SVGIG in the germline V gene (reference sequence). This chain's CDR3 is CASGRESEQYF. DNA of the CDR3: TGTGCCTCGGGAAGGGAGAGCGAGCAGTACTTC.

V gene TRBV2 combines with J gene TRBJ1-2, with 9 nucleotides matching TRBD1. The CDR3 has 14 amino acids. Germline assignment: CDR1 SNHLY and CDR2 FYNNEI. V shed 6 bases and J 4 bases; nucleotides not matched to a gene: 6. In nucleotides, the CDR3 is TGTGCCAGCAGGGGCGGACAGGGGATCTATGGCTACACCTTC. It encodes CASRGGQGIYGYTF. The entire variable domain, with the rest obtained from reference TRBV2 and TRBJ1-2, is as follows: EPEVTQTPSHQVTQMGQEVILRCVPISNHLYFYWYRQILGQKVEFLVSFYNNEISEKSEIFDDQFSVERPDGSNFTLKIRSTKLEDSAMYFCASRGGQGIYGYTFGSGTRLTVV.

The chain combines TRBV13 with TRBJ1-2; no firm D call. Germline loops: CDR1 PRHDT, CDR2 FYEKMQ (reference sequence). This CDR3 comprises 15 residues. Trimming pared 0 bases from V and 8 bases from J, leaving 16 bases between. The CDR3 DNA reads as TGTGCCAGCAGCTTAGGCAGAAACCCCTCCTTGGGCTACACCTTC. Translation: CASSLGRNPSLGYTF.

V and J are TRBV19 and TRBJ1-5; no firm D call. CDR3 length equals 18 residues. CDR1 is LNHDA, CDR2 SQIVND, per germline (reference sequence). Trimming stripped 5 bases from V and 0 bases from J, with 20 bases between. CDR3 sequence: CASSALGGVSYSNQPQHF. CDR3 DNA sequence: TGTGCCAGTAGTGCACTCGGCGGGGTGTCCTATAGCAATCAGCCCCAGCATTTT.

V and J are TRBV3-1 (or the pseudogene TRBV3-2) and TRBJ2-1; TRBD2 matches 12 bases. The CDR3 totals 17 residues. Germline CDR1 reads LGHDT; CDR2 reads YNNKEL (reference sequence). V lost 4 bases and J lost 9; bases outside the gene matches: 13. The CDR3 DNA reads TGTGCCAGCAGCCTATTCCTTCCGACTAGCGGGGGCCCTGAGCAGTTCTTC. This codes for CASSLFLPTSGGPEQFF.

The V and J genes are TRBV13 and TRBJ2-7; TRBD1 might be the D (5 bases). This CDR3 has 15 amino acids. CDR1 and CDR2 from the germline V gene are PRHDT and FYEKMQ (reference sequence). Between the trimmed V and J ends, which lost 2 bases and 3 bases, there was a span of 14 bases. CDR3 DNA sequence: TGTGCCAGCAGCTTAAGGACGACAGCTTTCTACGAGCAGTACTTC. Translating it yields CASSLRTTAFYEQYF.

The rearrangement uses TRBV7-9 and TRBJ1-2; the match to TRBD1 covers 7 bases. J was trimmed by 8 bases and V by 5 bases; bases with no gene match: 11. The CDR3 length is 14 residues. CDR1 is SEHNR, CDR2 FQNEAQ, per germline (reference sequence). Here the CDR3 reads CASSASRGAGGYTF. The CDR3 bases are TGTGCCAGCAGCGCGTCCAGGGGGGCTGGAGGCTACACCTTC.

This clone was picked up one time. The chain carries TRBV6-2 or TRBV6-3 and TRBJ1-3; possible D gene TRBD1, 5 bases. This CDR3 has 14 residues. Per the germline V gene, CDR1 is MNHEY and CDR2 is SVGEGT. V was clipped by 6 bases and J by 1 base, with 10 bases between them. The CDR3 loop reads CASSRTGSGNTIYF. The CDR3 coding sequence is TGTGCCAGCAGCCGAACAGGATCTGGAAACACCATATATTTT.

Only a few counts were recorded for this clone. The chain uses TRBV27 and TRBJ1-6; 9 bases match TRBD1. Germline CDR1 and CDR2: MNHEY and SMNVEV (reference sequence). V lost 6 bases to trimming and J lost 6 bases; unmatched junction nucleotides: 3. This CDR3 has 14 amino acids. CDR3 coding DNA: TGTGCCAGCAGGTGGGACAGGGCTAATTCACCCCTCCACTTT. Its translation is CASRWDRANSPLHF.

V gene TRBV6-5 combines with J gene TRBJ2-5; D gene unclear. The CDR3 length is 12 residues. The V gene's germline CDR1 is MNHEY and CDR2 SVGAGI. The germline V and J ends were trimmed by 7 bases and 4 bases, with 10 bases remaining between them. The CDR3 nucleotides read TGTGCCAGCAACCACCTCGGAGAGACCCAGTACTTC. This encodes CASNHLGETQYF.

This sequence joins TRBV5-5 and TRBJ1-1; D is undetermined. The germline V and J ends were trimmed by 5 bases and 1 base, with 12 bases remaining between them. From germline, CDR1 is SGHKS and CDR2 YYEKEE (reference sequence). This CDR3 contains 14 residues. Here the CDR3 reads CASSYSVGNTEAFF. For the CDR3, the DNA is TGTGCCAGCAGTTACAGTGTTGGGAACACTGAAGCTTTCTTT.

The chain links TRBV7-9 to TRBJ1-1; no definite D call. V was pared by 7 bases and J by 1 base, with 10 bases between. CDR3 length equals 13 residues. Germline CDR1 is SEHNR and CDR2 is FQNEAQ (reference sequence). In DNA, the CDR3 is TGTGCCAGCAACCAAGTAGAGAACACTGAAGCTTTCTTT. It codes for CASNQVENTEAFF.

This chain connects TRBV15 to TRBJ1-6; D gene ambiguous. V lost 0 bases to trimming and J lost 5 bases, with 8 bases between them. The CDR3 length is 15 residues. CDR1 and CDR2 (germline): LNHNV, YYDKDF (reference sequence). CDR3 bases: TGTGCCACCAGCAGAGATATGGCAGATAATTCACCCCTCCACTTT. Its protein product is CATSRDMADNSPLHF.

The CDR3 nucleotides are TGTGCCAGCAGTTACGTGGGCTCCCAGTCCATATATTTT. Its protein is CASSYVGSQSIYF. V gene TRBV6-5 combines with J gene TRBJ1-3, with D unclear. Germline lookup yields CDR1 MNHEY and CDR2 SVGAGI. V dropped 2 bases and J dropped 11 bases, with 13 bases sitting between them. This CDR3 contains 13 residues.

This sequence joins TRBV5-6 and TRBJ2-1; 10 bases match TRBD1. The CDR3 consists of 16 residues. Germline V gene sequence: CDR1 SGHDT, CDR2 YYEEEE. Germline trimming cut 0 bases from V and 4 bases from J; bases unmatched to any gene: 4. The CDR3: CASSLEGQGLYNEQFF. The CDR3 DNA sequence: TGTGCCAGCAGCTTGGAGGGACAGGGGTTATACAATGAGCAGTTCTTC.

DNA of the CDR3: TGTGCCAGCAGCGTAGCCCCCAGTCCTACAGGGACAGATACGCAGTATTTT. Protein product: CASSVAPSPTGTDTQYF. The gene calls are TRBV9 and TRBJ2-3, with D maybe TRBD1 (6 bases). The CDR3 runs 17 residues. The germline gives CDR1 SGDLS, CDR2 YYNGEE. The ends were cut back, 0 bases at V and 3 bases at J, with 17 bases in the middle. Combining the CDR3 with reference TRBV9 and TRBJ2-3 gives the whole variable domain DSGVTQTPKHLITATGQRVTLRCSPRSGDLSVYWYQQSLDQGLQFLIQYYNGEERAKGNILERFSAQQFPDLHSELNLSSLELGDSALYFCASSVAPSPTGTDTQYFGPGTRLTVL.

The chain carries TRBV23-1 and TRBJ2-7; a possible D gene is TRBD1 (6 bases). TRBV23-1 is noted as an ORF with a role that remains uncertain. V was trimmed by 8 bases and J by 7 bases, leaving 18 bases between them. There are 13 residues in the CDR3. The DNA of the CDR3 is TGCGCCAGCCCCGAATGGGGACATGGGGAGCAGTACTTC. It specifies CASPEWGHGEQYF.

CDR3 loop: CATSRVGTANSPLHF. CDR3 sequence (DNA): TGTGCCACCAGCAGAGTGGGGACAGCTAATTCACCCCTCCACTTT. The V gene is TRBV15, the J gene TRBJ1-6; 7 bases are a match to TRBD1. The CDR3 is made up of 15 amino acids. V lost 1 base to trimming and J lost 6 bases; unmatched junction nucleotides: 3. From germline, CDR1 is LNHNV and CDR2 YYDKDF (reference sequence).

J is TRBJ2-1 and V is TRBV12-3 or TRBV12-4, with D possibly TRBD2 on 7 matching bases. Trimming shortened V by 7 bases and J by 9 bases, and 16 bases separated the two germline ends. This CDR3 comprises 13 residues. The DNA for the CDR3 is TGTGCCAGCACTACGGGGGGCCGTTTTGAGCAGTTCTTC. Residues: CASTTGGRFEQFF.

CDR3 sequence reads: CASSQVVPGQTFRGGYTF. The DNA of the CDR3 is TGTGCCAGCAGCCAAGTAGTACCGGGACAAACCTTTCGGGGTGGCTACACCTTC. The chain recombines TRBV14 with TRBJ1-2; possible D gene TRBD1, 6 bases. Deletions cut 1 base from V and 7 bases from J, with 25 bases between. CDR3 length: 18 residues. The V gene's germline CDR1 is SGHDN and CDR2 FVKESK.

This rearrangement joins TRBV7-6 to TRBJ2-1; weak D call: TRBD2 (6 bases). Trimming removed 0 bases from V and 2 bases from J, with 8 bases in between. The CDR3 length is 15 residues. Germline assignment: CDR1 SGHVS and CDR2 FNYEAQ. The CDR3 spells CASSLAGGTYNEQFF. The CDR3 coding sequence is TGTGCCAGCAGCTTAGCTGGGGGGACCTACAATGAGCAGTTCTTC. The variable domain in full, completed from reference TRBV7-6 and TRBJ2-1, reads GAGVSQSPRYKVTKRGQDVALRCDPISGHVSLYWYRQALGQGPEFLTYFNYEAQQDKSGLPNDRFSAERPEGSISTLTIQRTEQRDSAMYRCASSLAGGTYNEQFFGPGTRLTVL.